The source of this T cell receptor beta chain is a study of cytomegalovirus exposure and HLA in healthy donors (dated by TCRdb to the late 2010s). General notes on the study: An earlier analysis of approximately 640 of the donors reported roughly 300 Gb of sequence data and 117 million unique TCR beta sequences from 150 million to 200 million T cells. The study aimed to test whether cataloging public T cell receptors could reveal signatures of past pathogen exposure. Rather than using new phenotypic data, the later analysis identified candidate immune exposures from TCR beta sequences and from how often those sequences occurred across donors. Every discovery cohort repertoire had been produced on one sequencing platform. To predict cytomegalovirus infection status, the study combined high-throughput TCR immunosequencing, statistical association of individual TCRs with disease status, and machine learning. A later analysis re-analyzed previously published TCR beta repertoires from 600 to 850 donors and added high-resolution HLA genotyping to study TCR occurrence patterns. Several DR-DQ haplotypes were handled as single units for association and clustering because linkage in the cohort was strong. An earlier analysis of approximately 640 of the donors applied high-throughput TCR beta sequencing to assess whether each TCR beta V gene segment acted as functional or pseudogenic. In addition to the first cohort of several hundred subjects, a separate validation cohort of 130 or so different subjects was used. Genome-wide SNP genotypes for about 55% of the 666 donors were used in a later genetic analysis, which treated that subset as a discovery cohort. Using immunosequencing, the study profiled T cell repertoires from fewer than 700 subjects and related those repertoires to cytomegalovirus serostatus. Typing coverage differed by locus: A, B, C, DRB1 and DQB1 were typed in roughly 629-630 donors, DQA1 in about 510, DPA1 in 600 to 610, and DPB1 in just under 490. An early release covering about 600 HLA-typed donors comprised about 300 gigabases of sequencing data and approximately 80 million unique TCR sequences. Among the roughly 400 genotyped donors, about 85% belonged to the genetic ancestry cluster associated with self-reported Caucasian donors. Alongside the repertoire data, information on donor age, sex, ethnicity and CMV serostatus was compiled. HLA typing included class I and class II loci at four-digit resolution. Among about 360 genotyped donors of the cohort, an average of around 240,000 unique TCR beta nucleotide sequences were sequenced per donor, around a sixth of them non-productive. General findings and caveats noted by the study authors: Compared with equally common non-associated chains, HLA-associated TCR beta chains in a later analysis were more clonally expanded and had lower generation probabilities. The earlier analysis of 450 to 700 of the donors excluded 15 to 20 rarely observed V segments, including chromosome 9 orphons, because counts were too low. Because HLA typing was unavailable for some donors at each locus, only the typed subset was used in association tests. It was suggested by the authors that the approach could potentially be generalized to other disease states and immunological phenotypes. Some IMGT-functional V segments, including TRBV6-2 and TRBV6-3, could not be told apart with the 87-base-pair reads, so those segments were excluded. Strong co-occurrence of HLA alleles, especially DR and DQ, made assigning TCR associations to individual alleles difficult. In vitro tests confirmed that three of the cytomegalovirus-associated TCR beta chains recognize cytomegalovirus antigens. An earlier analysis of approximately 530 of the donors showed that most TCR beta V segments appeared in productive rearrangements either about 90% or about 30% of the time, which broadly matched IMGT annotations. Compared with the roughly 700-donor mean, donors in an Asian-associated ancestry cluster had fewer N-insertions in productive TCRs, according to a later genetic analysis. In both the original and validation cohorts, the classifier was reported to diagnose cytomegalovirus status with high specificity and sensitivity. CMV serostatus was the only immune exposure information available for the cohort. In a later genetic analysis, a missense DCLRE1C variant was associated with V-gene and J-gene trimming of TCR beta chains, and the association was replicated in an independent cohort. Correlated functional status among segregating V segments might be attributable to linkage disequilibrium, but an unknown experimental factor could not be ruled out. Across donors, most TCR sequences were observed very rarely, whereas some public TCRs were present in many individuals. The study gave a list of some 150 TCR beta chains associated with cytomegalovirus. A later analysis associated 17,000 or so TCR beta sequences with specific HLA alleles at a false discovery rate of 0.05. According to a later analysis, TCR association rates differed among HLA loci, with DRB1 alleles showing the most associated TCRs and HLA-C alleles showing the fewest. A cluster of highly shared sequence variants was judged likely to represent a technical artifact of the sequencing pipeline. A further reported finding was that TCR beta sequences accurately predicted the HLA-A and HLA-B alleles for most subjects in the first cohort. Several of the top co-occurrence clusters appeared to be linked to parvovirus B19, influenza, CMV and Epstein-Barr virus, according to a later analysis. Sequencing depth was assumed to be roughly uniform across donors in the presence/absence analyses, though that assumption may not hold. In this cohort, only TCR beta chains were sequenced, and detectable features were limited by the absence of alpha or paired-chain data. In a later analysis, most CMV-associated TCR beta chains were found to appear HLA-restricted, with HLA associations seemingly driven largely by CMV exposure.

Receptor libraries were prepared by the immunoSEQ multiplex PCR assay. A mixture of 60 forward primers for TCR Vbeta segments and 13 reverse primers for TCR Jbeta segments was used in the multiplex PCR. The CDR3 region of rearranged TCR beta genes was amplified from genomic DNA with a multiplex PCR assay. Amplified TCR beta libraries were sequenced as 87-base-pair reads on the Illumina HiSeq System. As for the authors' bioinformatics: A later analysis counted approximately 84 million unique TCR beta chains across the 650 to 800 repertoires, and roughly 10 million of these chains were shared by at least two donors. To remove PCR and sequencing errors, raw reads were error-corrected and collapsed into unique sequences using a nearest-neighbor algorithm that merged closely related sequences. Alignment of CDR3 sequences to IMGT reference sequences was used to assign V, D and J gene segments. For a sequence to be retained, a match of at least six nucleotides to both a V gene segment and a J gene segment was required. Rearrangements were classified as productive when the CDR3 lacked stop codons and remained in frame with V and J, and all other rearrangements were classified as non-productive. CDR3 was defined by IMGT convention, running from the second conserved V-encoded cysteine to the conserved J-encoded phenylalanine. In an earlier analysis of 587 of the donors, sequences lacking an unambiguous match to a single V gene segment were excluded. An earlier analysis of just under 600 of the donors called V segments functional above 56.7% productive rearrangements and segregating when the between-donor standard deviation exceeded 5%. A statistical classification framework was built to diagnose cytomegalovirus status from the catalog of TCR beta chain sequences. In a later analysis, TCR nucleotide sequences were compared against IMGT/GENE-DB human TR gene sequences so that V and J genes could be assigned. A later analysis assigned CDR3 sequences and most-parsimonious VDJ recombination scenarios with the TCRdist pipeline. In a later analysis, each TCR beta chain was defined by its CDR3 amino acid sequence together with its V-gene family, and reads lacking a unique V-gene family were excluded. To address suspected cross-contamination and a sequencing artifact, a later analysis removed around 600 highly shared, low-generation-probability nucleotide sequences. A later analysis calculated a clonal expansion index for each public chain from normalized within-repertoire ranks of inferred template counts. Generation probabilities in a later analysis came from a VDJ recombination model fitted to out-of-frame rearrangements, and those results were checked against IGoR. Hypergeometric tests were used in a later analysis to score TCR-TCR, TCR-HLA and TCR-CMV co-occurrence, with a repertoire-size bias correction applied to the TCR pairs. To estimate false discovery rates, a later analysis permuted the HLA or CMV assignments 20 times. A later analysis grouped co-occurring TCRs with DBSCAN, adding TCRdist sequence similarity when clustering within HLA-allele-positive subsets. For co-occurrence clustering, repertoires with fewer than 30,000 or more than 120,000 public chains were excluded, along with four or five repertoires with anomalous nucleotide sharing. The table comes from immuneACCESS by way of TCRdb, which keeps in-frame sequences with V and J called. Part of the clones is missing from these tables; in studies checked, under half for an unresolved V gene and the rest for unknown reasons. The V and J calls and clone size were taken over from that table, and D and trimming were inferred from the DNA. In all, the sample holds roughly 160,000 clones, and roughly 76% of those were seen once. The leading ten clones occupy less than 2.5% of the sample.

The cohort was made up of several hundred healthy bone marrow donors. Cohort members were all nominally healthy when sampled, although unrecorded immune exposures were likely present. The donor tested CMV seronegative, placing the donor among the 350 or so seronegative members of the cohort. Every donor gave a peripheral blood sample, and the peripheral blood mononuclear cells from that sample were used for TCR beta sequencing. The Qiagen DNeasy Blood Extraction Kit was used to extract genomic DNA from the blood cell samples. With respect to this clone: Its antigen is not yet known. Within one base of it there is no much larger clone, and no base qualities were kept.

The CDR3, from cysteine to phenylalanine, totals 13 residues. Of all the DNA, just the CDR3 is kept, 39 bases in frame from base 1. CDR1 SGDLS and CDR2 YYNGEE are derived from the germline V gene. Cut back by 1 base and 0 bases, the V and J ends lie 4 bases apart. The sample consisted of PBMCs. This sequence was found in a male donor in good health and CMV-seronegative. The V and J genes are TRBV9 and TRBJ1-1; a confident D gene designation cannot be given. The CDR3 is CASSVLVNTEAFF. At the DNA level, the sequence is TGTGCCAGCAGCGTATTAGTGAACACTGAAGCTTTCTTT.